The source of this T cell receptor beta chain is a study of cytomegalovirus exposure and HLA in healthy donors (TCRdb year 2017). Broadly, across the study: In an earlier analysis of under 600 of the donors, around 290 Gb of sequence data and 95 million to 130 million unique TCR beta sequences from roughly 180 million T cells were reported. An early release that covered 500 to 800 HLA-typed donors contained approximately 300 gigabases of sequencing data and approximately 85 million unique TCR sequences. Among the approximately 400 genotyped donors, around 81% belonged to the genetic ancestry cluster associated with self-reported Caucasian donors. The aim of the study was to test whether cataloging public T cell receptors could identify signatures of past pathogen exposure. The T cell repertoires of several hundred subjects were profiled by immunosequencing and related to cytomegalovirus serostatus. A separate validation cohort of roughly 110 different subjects was used in addition to the 666-subject first cohort. The study combined high-throughput TCR immunosequencing, statistical association of individual TCRs with disease status, and machine learning to predict cytomegalovirus infection status. A later analysis re-examined previously published TCR beta repertoires from about 670 donors and added high-resolution HLA genotyping to investigate patterns of TCR occurrence. Rather than drawing on any new phenotypic data, the later analysis identified candidate immune exposures from TCR beta sequences and the way those sequences occurred across donors. An earlier analysis of about 600 of the donors used high-throughput TCR beta sequencing to judge whether each TCR beta V gene segment behaved as functional or pseudogenic. Donor age, sex, ethnicity and CMV serostatus were compiled alongside the repertoire data. A later genetic analysis took genome-wide SNP genotypes for about 55% of the 666 donors and used that subset as a discovery cohort. All discovery cohort repertoires had been generated on a single sequencing platform. HLA typing covered class I and class II loci at four-digit resolution. The number of typed donors differed by locus: roughly 620-640 for A, B, C, DRB1 and DQB1; 522 for DQA1; approximately 600 for DPA1; and some 470 for DPB1. Four to six DR-DQ haplotypes were handled as single units for association and clustering, since linkage in the cohort was strong. Among a few hundred genotyped donors of the cohort, an average of approximately 230,000 unique TCR beta nucleotide sequences were sequenced per donor, around 20% of them non-productive. Here is what the overall study found, with its caveats: In an earlier analysis of around 600 of the donors, most TCR beta V segments were observed in productive rearrangements about 90% or about 30% of the time, broadly matching IMGT annotations. The only immune exposure information available for the cohort was CMV serostatus. A few of the identified cytomegalovirus-associated TCR beta chains were confirmed in vitro to be specific for cytomegalovirus antigens. A later analysis reported that several top co-occurrence clusters appeared linked to parvovirus B19, influenza, CMV and Epstein-Barr virus. The study gave a list of some 150 TCR beta chains associated with cytomegalovirus. A cluster of highly shared sequence variants was judged likely to represent a technical artifact of the sequencing pipeline. A further reported finding was that TCR beta sequences accurately predicted the HLA-A and HLA-B alleles for most subjects in the first cohort. A later analysis associated approximately 17,000 TCR beta sequences with specific HLA alleles at a false discovery rate of 0.05. The 87-base-pair reads could not distinguish some IMGT-functional V segments, including TRBV6-2 and TRBV6-3, so those segments were excluded. An association between a missense DCLRE1C variant and V-gene and J-gene trimming of TCR beta chains was found in a later genetic analysis and replicated in an independent cohort. The presence/absence analyses assumed that sequencing depth was roughly uniform across donors, and that assumption may not be true. Most TCR sequences were observed very rarely across donors, whereas some public TCRs were present in many individuals. The earlier analysis of about 600 of the donors excluded some 15 rarely observed V segments, including chromosome 9 orphons, because counts were too low. Cytomegalovirus status was reported to be diagnosed by the classifier with high specificity and sensitivity in both the original and validation cohorts. The authors suggested that the approach could potentially be generalized to other disease states and immunological phenotypes. In a later genetic analysis, fewer N-insertions in productive TCRs were reported among donors in an Asian-associated ancestry cluster than the roughly 710-donor mean. Because HLA typing was missing for some donors at each locus, association tests included only the typed subset. In a later analysis, TCR association rates were found to vary across HLA loci, with the most associated TCRs seen for DRB1 alleles and the fewest for HLA-C alleles. In a later analysis, HLA-associated TCR beta chains were found to be more clonally expanded and to have lower generation probabilities than equally common non-associated chains. This cohort had only TCR beta chains sequenced, and the lack of alpha or paired-chain data limited which features could be detected. When HLA alleles, especially DR and DQ, strongly co-occurred, TCR associations were difficult to assign to individual alleles. A later analysis found that most CMV-associated TCR beta chains appeared HLA-restricted, with HLA associations seemingly driven largely by CMV exposure. Linkage disequilibrium might explain the correlated functional status among segregating V segments, but an unknown experimental factor could not be ruled out.

In total, fewer than 750 healthy bone marrow donors made up the cohort. At the time of sampling, every cohort member was nominally healthy, though immune exposures that went unrecorded were likely present. The donor was CMV seropositive and belonged to the group of more than 250 seropositive cohort members. Every donor gave a peripheral blood sample, and the peripheral blood mononuclear cells from that sample were used for TCR beta sequencing. The Qiagen DNeasy Blood Extraction Kit was used to extract genomic DNA from the blood cell samples. The CDR3, cysteine through phenylalanine, is 13 amino acids long. The kept DNA is CDR3 alone, 39 bases in frame from the first base. V is pared back by 7 bases and J by 5 bases, with 15 bases lying between the germline termini. In the germline V gene (reference sequence), CDR1 corresponds to LNHDA and CDR2 to SQIVND. Libraries were made using the immunoSEQ multiplex PCR assay. For the multiplex PCR, a mixture combining 60 forward primers for TCR Vbeta segments and 13 reverse primers for TCR Jbeta segments was used. A multiplex PCR assay on genomic DNA amplified the CDR3 region of rearranged TCR beta genes. The Illumina HiSeq System was used to sequence the amplified TCR beta libraries as 87-base-pair reads. On the study's bioinformatics: A later analysis tallied approximately 87 million unique TCR beta chains across the 666 repertoires, and about 12 million of those chains were shared by two or more donors. To remove PCR and sequencing errors, raw reads were error-corrected and collapsed into unique sequences using a nearest-neighbor algorithm that merged closely related sequences. To assign V, D and J gene segments, CDR3 sequences were aligned to IMGT reference sequences. Each retained sequence needed at least a six-nucleotide match to both a V gene segment and a J gene segment. Rearrangements were called productive when the CDR3 lacked stop codons and stayed in frame with V and J; all others were non-productive. Following IMGT convention, CDR3 was defined as the stretch from the second conserved V-encoded cysteine up to the conserved J-encoded phenylalanine. Sequences without an unambiguous match to a single V gene segment were excluded from the earlier analysis of about 640 of the donors. An earlier analysis of some 610 of the donors called V segments functional above 56.7% productive rearrangements and segregating when the between-donor standard deviation exceeded 5%. A statistical classification framework was built for diagnosing cytomegalovirus status from the catalog of TCR beta chain sequences. A later analysis assigned V and J genes by comparing TCR nucleotide sequences with IMGT/GENE-DB human TR gene sequences. The TCRdist pipeline was used in a later analysis to assign CDR3 sequences and most-parsimonious VDJ recombination scenarios. In a later analysis, each TCR beta chain was defined by its CDR3 amino acid sequence together with its V-gene family, and reads lacking a unique V-gene family were excluded. To address suspected cross-contamination and a sequencing artifact, a later analysis removed under 600 highly shared, low-generation-probability nucleotide sequences. For each public chain, a later analysis derived a clonal expansion index from normalized ranks of inferred template counts within each repertoire. In a later analysis, generation probabilities were computed with a VDJ recombination model fitted to out-of-frame rearrangements, and the resulting probabilities were checked against IGoR. A later analysis scored TCR-TCR, TCR-HLA and TCR-CMV co-occurrence with hypergeometric tests, applying a repertoire-size bias correction to TCR pairs. False discovery rates were estimated in a later analysis by permuting HLA or CMV assignments 20 times. A later analysis grouped co-occurring TCRs with DBSCAN, adding TCRdist sequence similarity when clustering within HLA-allele-positive subsets. Co-occurrence clustering excluded repertoires with fewer than 30,000 or more than 120,000 public chains, plus five with anomalous nucleotide sharing. TCRdb carries this immuneACCESS record with in-frame sequences only. Its versions omit some clonotypes, under half of them owing to an unresolved V gene in the studies checked, with the rest unexplained. The V and J calls and clone size are taken from that table; D and trimming were inferred from the DNA. The sample contains 130,000 to 150,000 clones, roughly 78% of them found a single time. The top ten clonotypes cover about 2.9% of the sample.

About this clone: Its antigen remains unidentified. The record has no base qualities; no much larger clone is one base away.

Source material: PBMCs. The chain links TRBV19 with TRBJ2-7; D gene: possibly TRBD1, on 5 matching bases. This TCR came from a man between 35 and 55 years old in good health and CMV-seropositive. The CDR3 has the sequence CASKNRFVDEQYF. The bases are TGTGCCAGTAAAAACAGGTTTGTAGACGAGCAGTACTTC. The entire variable domain, with the stretches around the CDR3 drawn from the reference TRBV19 and TRBJ2-7 proteins, is DGGITQSPKYLFRKEGQNVTLSCEQNLNHDAMYWYRQDPGQGLRLIYYSQIVNDFQKGDIAEGYSVSREKKESFPLTVTSAQKNPTAFYLCASKNRFVDEQYFGPGTRLTVT.